The present T cell receptor beta chain was sequenced within a study of shared clonotypes between healthy human individuals. Naive CD8 populations comprised CD45RO-negative cells positively selected for CCR7, excluding terminally differentiated effector memory CD45RA+ cells. Per germline, CDR1 MNHNY and CDR2 SVGAGI (reference sequence). The length of the CDR3 is 15 residues. The V end lost 5 bases, the J end lost 3 bases, and 13 bases lay between the germline ends. Only in-frame clones appear in the TCRdb table, and some are missing; sequencing was by immunoSEQ multiplex PCR. The sample yields a few hundred thousand clones, about 95% seen once.

The sequenced sample consisted of naive CD8+ T cells sorted from blood. The clonotype comes from a woman under 40 in good health. The rearrangement links TRBV6-6 to TRBJ1-4; D not certain. CDR3 in amino acids: CASSPLGESNEKLFF. In nucleotides, the CDR3 is TGTGCCAGCAGTCCGCTTGGGGAGTCTAATGAAAAACTGTTTTTT.